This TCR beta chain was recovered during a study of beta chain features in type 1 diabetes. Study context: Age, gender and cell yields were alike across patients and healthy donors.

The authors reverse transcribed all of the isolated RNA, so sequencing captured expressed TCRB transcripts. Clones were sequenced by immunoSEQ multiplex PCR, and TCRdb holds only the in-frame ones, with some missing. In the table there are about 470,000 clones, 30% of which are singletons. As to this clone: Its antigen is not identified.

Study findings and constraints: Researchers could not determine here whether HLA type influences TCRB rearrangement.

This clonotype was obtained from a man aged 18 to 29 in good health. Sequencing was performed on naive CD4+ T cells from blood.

The CDR3 sequence: CASSQDSGRANEQFF. The DNA for the CDR3 is TGCGCCAGCAGCCAGGATAGCGGGAGGGCCAATGAGCAGTTCTTC. V usage is TRBV4-3 and J usage is TRBJ2-1, with 11 bases aligning to TRBD2. Germline CDR1 and CDR2: LGHNA and YSLEER. The J segment lost 6 bases and the V segment lost 3 bases, leaving 4 bases of the junction unmatched. The CDR3 loop spans 15 amino acids.